One T cell receptor (beta chain) is described in this entry. No antigen is known for it. This sample was included in a study of cytotoxic CD8 clonotypes in ibrutinib-treated CLL. Study context: Investigators reported some 25 partial and 2 complete responses; after median around 68 months, 14 patients remained remitted and about 12 progressed.

Trimming stripped 1 base from V and 1 base from J, with 7 bases between. Germline V gives CDR1 LNHDA, CDR2 SQIVND (reference sequence). This CDR3 comprises 14 residues. The study, taken as a whole, reports: Clonality measured at baseline exceeded age-matched healthy donors, tracking circulating CD8+ T-cell counts.

TCRdb's copy holds only in-frame clones and misses some; the assay was immunoSEQ multiplex PCR. The sample holds roughly 250,000 clones, under 80% seen once. The V and J genes are TRBV19 and TRBJ1-1; D might be TRBD1 (5 bases). This TCR came from a human donor with chronic lymphocytic leukemia. The sample was PBMCs, taken after 24 months of ibrutinib treatment. CDR3 loop: CASSIGGWNTEAFF. The CDR3 DNA follows: TGTGCCAGTAGTATAGGGGGCTGGAACACTGAAGCTTTCTTT.